The 5 T cell receptor beta chains below were found in one sample sequenced in a study of long-term antiretroviral therapy in people with HIV. An immunoSEQ assay, version v3.0, was performed at survey level. The data were produced by immunoSEQ multiplex PCR, yet TCRdb's version contains in-frame clones alone and is incomplete. The top ten hold roughly 13% of the sample, which has tens of thousands of clones, roughly 82% seen once. Source: unsorted PBMCs, taken 0.3 years after starting antiretroviral therapy. The receptor source for this set is a man younger than 35 with HIV.

The chain recombines TRBV6-1 with TRBJ2-5, with 7 bases that match TRBD1. The trim removed 8 bases at V and 4 bases at J, leaving 13 bases unmatched. The CDR3 has 15 residues. The germline gives CDR1 MNHNS, CDR2 SASEGT. DNA for the CDR3: TGTGCCAGCGGGTCGGGACAGCTAAATTCAGAGACCCAGTACTTC. As protein: CASGSGQLNSETQYF.

This chain links TRBV4-2 with TRBJ2-7; 8 positions agree with TRBD2. CDR1 and CDR2 (germline): LGHNA, YNFKEQ. V lost 3 bases to trimming and J lost 2 bases; unmatched junction nucleotides: 12. CDR3 length equals 17 residues. The CDR3 region is CASSQPGEREFPYEQYF. The CDR3 DNA reads as TGTGCCAGCAGCCAGCCGGGGGAGCGGGAGTTCCCCTACGAGCAGTACTTC.

V and J are TRBV4-2 and TRBJ2-7; 11 bases are a match to TRBD1. Germline CDR1 and CDR2: LGHNA and YNFKEQ. The trim removed 3 bases at V and 6 bases at J, leaving 4 bases unmatched. CDR3 length equals 14 residues. CDR3 nucleotide sequence: TGTGCCAGCAGCCAGGACAGGGGGCGTGCCGAGCAGTACTTC. This translates into CASSQDRGRAEQYF.

The CDR3 region has the DNA TGTGCCTGGAGTGTACTGGCCGAAGCCACAGATACGCAGTATTTT. Protein: CAWSVLAEATDTQYF. V and J are TRBV30 and TRBJ2-3; D is unresolved. CDR1 is GTSNPN and CDR2 is SVGIG in the germline V gene (reference sequence). The CDR3 consists of 15 residues. V was pared by 0 bases and J by 2 bases, with 12 bases between.

V and J are TRBV23-1 and TRBJ1-5; D not resolved. TRBV23-1 is placed among ORFs of uncertain function. The length of the CDR3 is 14 residues. The germline V and J ends were trimmed by 3 bases and 0 bases, with 6 bases remaining between them. The CDR3 loop is CASSQEYSNQPQHF. CDR3 in DNA: TGCGCCAGCAGTCAGGAGTATAGCAATCAGCCCCAGCATTTT.